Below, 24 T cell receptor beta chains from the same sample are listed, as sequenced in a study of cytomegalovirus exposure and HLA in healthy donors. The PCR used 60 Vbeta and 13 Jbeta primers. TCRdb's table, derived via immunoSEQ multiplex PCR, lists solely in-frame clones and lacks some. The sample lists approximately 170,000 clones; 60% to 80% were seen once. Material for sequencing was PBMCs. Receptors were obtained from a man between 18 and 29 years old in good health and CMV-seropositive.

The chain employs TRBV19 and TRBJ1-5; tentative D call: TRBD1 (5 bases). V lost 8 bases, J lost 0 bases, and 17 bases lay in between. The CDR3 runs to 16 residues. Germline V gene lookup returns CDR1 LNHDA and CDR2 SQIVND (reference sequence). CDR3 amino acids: CASGGDPSYSNQPQHF. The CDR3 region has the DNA TGTGCCAGTGGGGGGGACCCCTCCTATAGCAATCAGCCCCAGCATTTT.

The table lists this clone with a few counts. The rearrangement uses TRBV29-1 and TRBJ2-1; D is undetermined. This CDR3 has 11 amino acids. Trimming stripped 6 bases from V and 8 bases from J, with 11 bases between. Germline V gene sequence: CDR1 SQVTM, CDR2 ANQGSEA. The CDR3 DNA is TGCAGCGTGTTAACTCGCGATGAGCAGTTCTTC. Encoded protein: CSVLTRDEQFF.

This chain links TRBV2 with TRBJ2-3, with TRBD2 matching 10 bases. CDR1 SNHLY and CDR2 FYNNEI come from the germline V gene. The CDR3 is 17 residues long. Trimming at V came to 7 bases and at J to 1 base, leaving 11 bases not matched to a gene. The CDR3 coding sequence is TGTGCCAGCATAGGGCTAGCGGGGGCGGGGGGCACAGATACGCAGTATTTT. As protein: CASIGLAGAGGTDTQYF.

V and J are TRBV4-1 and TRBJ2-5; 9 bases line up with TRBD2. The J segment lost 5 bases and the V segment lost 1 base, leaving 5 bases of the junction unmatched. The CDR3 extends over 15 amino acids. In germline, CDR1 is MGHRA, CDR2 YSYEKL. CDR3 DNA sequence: TGCGCCAGCAGCCAAGCTAGCGGGACGGGGGAGACCCAGTACTTC. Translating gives CASSQASGTGETQYF.

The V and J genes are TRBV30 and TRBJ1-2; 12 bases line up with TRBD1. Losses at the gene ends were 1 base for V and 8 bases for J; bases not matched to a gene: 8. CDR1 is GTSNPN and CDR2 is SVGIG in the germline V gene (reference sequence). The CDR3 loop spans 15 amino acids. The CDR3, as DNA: TGTGCCTGGAGTGAACCCGGGACAGGGGGCCGAGGCTACACCTTC. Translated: CAWSEPGTGGRGYTF.

CDR3 coding DNA: TGTGCCTGGAGTCCAGTAACGGGTGAGCAGTACGTC. Translation gives CAWSPVTGEQYV. The rearrangement links TRBV30 to TRBJ2-7; D not certain. In germline, CDR1 is GTSNPN, CDR2 SVGIG (reference sequence). This CDR3 comprises 12 residues. Trimming pared 2 bases from V and 7 bases from J, leaving 12 bases between.

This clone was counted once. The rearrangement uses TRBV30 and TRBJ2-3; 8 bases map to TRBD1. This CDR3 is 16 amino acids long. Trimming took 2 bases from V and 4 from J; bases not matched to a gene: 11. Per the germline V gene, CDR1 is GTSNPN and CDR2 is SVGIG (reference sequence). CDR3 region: CAWSLRTGKVPDTQYF. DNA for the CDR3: TGTGCCTGGAGTCTGCGGACAGGGAAGGTACCAGATACGCAGTATTTT.

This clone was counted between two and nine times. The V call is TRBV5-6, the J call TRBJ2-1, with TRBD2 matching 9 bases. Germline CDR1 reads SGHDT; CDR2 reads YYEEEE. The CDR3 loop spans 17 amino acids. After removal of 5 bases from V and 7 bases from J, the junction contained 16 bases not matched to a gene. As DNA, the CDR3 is TGTGCCAGCAGTTATTGGTGGGGTAGCGGGAGAAGGAATGAGCAGTTCTTC. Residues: CASSYWWGSGRRNEQFF.

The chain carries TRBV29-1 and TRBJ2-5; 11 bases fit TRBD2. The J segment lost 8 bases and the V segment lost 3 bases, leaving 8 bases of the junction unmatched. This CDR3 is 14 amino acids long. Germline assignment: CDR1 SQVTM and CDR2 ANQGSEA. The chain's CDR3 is CSVDPSLAGGTQYF. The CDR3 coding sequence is TGCAGCGTTGATCCCTCCCTAGCGGGAGGAACCCAGTACTTC.

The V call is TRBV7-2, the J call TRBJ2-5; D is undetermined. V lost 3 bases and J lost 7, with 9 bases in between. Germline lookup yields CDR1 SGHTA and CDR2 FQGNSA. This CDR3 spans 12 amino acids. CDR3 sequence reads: CASSFEIGTQYF. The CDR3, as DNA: TGTGCCAGCAGCTTCGAAATCGGGACCCAGTACTTC.

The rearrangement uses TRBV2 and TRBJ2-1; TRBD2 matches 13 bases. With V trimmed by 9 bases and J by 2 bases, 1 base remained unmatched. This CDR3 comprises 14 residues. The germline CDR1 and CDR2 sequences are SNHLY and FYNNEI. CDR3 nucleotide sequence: TGTGCCAGTGGGACTAGCGGGACCTACAATGAGCAGTTCTTC. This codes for CASGTSGTYNEQFF. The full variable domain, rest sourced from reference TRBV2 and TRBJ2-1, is EPEVTQTPSHQVTQMGQEVILRCVPISNHLYFYWYRQILGQKVEFLVSFYNNEISEKSEIFDDQFSVERPDGSNFTLKIRSTKLEDSAMYFCASGTSGTYNEQFFGPGTRLTVL.

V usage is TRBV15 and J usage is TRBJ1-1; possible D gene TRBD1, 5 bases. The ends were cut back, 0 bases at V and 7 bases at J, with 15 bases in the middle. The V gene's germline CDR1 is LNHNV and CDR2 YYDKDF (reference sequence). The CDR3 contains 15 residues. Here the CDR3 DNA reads TGTGCCACCAGCAGAGATCGCAGGGCGAATAATGAAGCTTTCTTT. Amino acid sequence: CATSRDRRANNEAFF.

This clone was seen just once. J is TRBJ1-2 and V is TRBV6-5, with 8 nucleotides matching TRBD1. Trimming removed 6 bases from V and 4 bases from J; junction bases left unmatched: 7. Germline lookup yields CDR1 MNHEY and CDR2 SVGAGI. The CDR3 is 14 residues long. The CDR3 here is CASRPTGEVYGYTF. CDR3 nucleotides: TGTGCCAGCAGACCGACAGGGGAGGTCTATGGCTACACCTTC.

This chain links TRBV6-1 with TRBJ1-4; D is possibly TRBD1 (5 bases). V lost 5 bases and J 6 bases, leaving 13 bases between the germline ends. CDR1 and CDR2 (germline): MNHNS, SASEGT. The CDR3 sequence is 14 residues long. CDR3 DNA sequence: TGTGCCAGCAGTAGACAGAATTTAGATGAAAAACTGTTTTTT. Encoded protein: CASSRQNLDEKLFF.

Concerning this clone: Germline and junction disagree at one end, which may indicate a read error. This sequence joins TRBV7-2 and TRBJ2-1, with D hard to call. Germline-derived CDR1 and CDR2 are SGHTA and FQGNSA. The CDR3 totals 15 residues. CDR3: CASRLASVVFNEQFF. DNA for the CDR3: TGTGCCAGCCGCTTAGCTTCGGTCGTATTCAATGAGCAGTTCTTC.

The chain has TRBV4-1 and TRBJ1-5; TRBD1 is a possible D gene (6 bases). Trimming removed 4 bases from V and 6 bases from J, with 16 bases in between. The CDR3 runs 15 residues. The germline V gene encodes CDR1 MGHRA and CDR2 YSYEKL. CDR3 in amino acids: CASSRNLQGSQPQHF. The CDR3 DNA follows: TGCGCCAGCAGCCGGAATCTACAGGGATCTCAGCCCCAGCATTTT.

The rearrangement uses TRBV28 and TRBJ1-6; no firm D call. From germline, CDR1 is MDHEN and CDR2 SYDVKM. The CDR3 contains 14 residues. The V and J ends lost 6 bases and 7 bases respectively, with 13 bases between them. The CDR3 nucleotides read TGTGCCAGCAGACGGGAAGGCGGCAATTCACCCCTCCACTTT. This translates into CASRREGGNSPLHF.

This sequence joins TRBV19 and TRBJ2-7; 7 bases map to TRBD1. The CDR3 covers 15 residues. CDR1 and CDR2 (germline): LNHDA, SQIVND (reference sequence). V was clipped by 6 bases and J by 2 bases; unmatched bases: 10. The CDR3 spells CASREIRDSPYEQYV. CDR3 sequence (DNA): TGTGCCAGTAGAGAGATACGGGACAGTCCCTACGAGCAGTACGTC.

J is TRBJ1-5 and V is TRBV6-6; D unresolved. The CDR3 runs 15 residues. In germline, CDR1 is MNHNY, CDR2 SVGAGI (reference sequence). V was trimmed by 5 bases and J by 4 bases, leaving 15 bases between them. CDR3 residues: CASSSIGGQNQPQHF. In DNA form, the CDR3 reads TGTGCCAGCAGTAGTATCGGAGGGCAAAATCAGCCCCAGCATTTT.

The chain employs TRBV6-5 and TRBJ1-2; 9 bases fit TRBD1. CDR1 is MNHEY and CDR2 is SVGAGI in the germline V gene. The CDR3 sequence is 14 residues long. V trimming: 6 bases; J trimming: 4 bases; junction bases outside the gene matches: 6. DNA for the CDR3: TGTGCCAGCAGACTGGGACAGGGACTCTATGGCTACACCTTC. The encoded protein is CASRLGQGLYGYTF.

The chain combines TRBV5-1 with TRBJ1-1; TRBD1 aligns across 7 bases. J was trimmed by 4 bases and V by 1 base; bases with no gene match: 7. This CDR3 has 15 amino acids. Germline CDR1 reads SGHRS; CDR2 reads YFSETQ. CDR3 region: CASSLQGGVSTEAFF. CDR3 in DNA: TGCGCCAGCAGCTTGCAGGGGGGCGTCTCCACTGAAGCTTTCTTT.

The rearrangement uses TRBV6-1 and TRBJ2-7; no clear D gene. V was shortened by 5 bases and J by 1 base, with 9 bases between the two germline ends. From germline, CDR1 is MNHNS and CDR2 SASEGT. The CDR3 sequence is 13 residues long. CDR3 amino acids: CASSIASSYEQYV. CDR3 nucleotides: TGTGCCAGCAGTATCGCTAGTTCCTACGAGCAGTACGTC.

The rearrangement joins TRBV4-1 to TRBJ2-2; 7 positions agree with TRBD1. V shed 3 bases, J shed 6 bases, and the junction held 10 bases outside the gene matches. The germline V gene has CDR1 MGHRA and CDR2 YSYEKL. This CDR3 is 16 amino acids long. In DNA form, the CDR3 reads TGCGCCAGCAGCCAGGTCCACAGGGGTCCTTCCGGGGAGCTGTTTTTT. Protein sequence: CASSQVHRGPSGELFF.

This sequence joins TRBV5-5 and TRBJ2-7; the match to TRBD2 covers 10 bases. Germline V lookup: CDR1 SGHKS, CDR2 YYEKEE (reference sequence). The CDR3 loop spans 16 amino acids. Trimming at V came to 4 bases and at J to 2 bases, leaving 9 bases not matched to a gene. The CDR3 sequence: CASSPGGLAGAYEQYV. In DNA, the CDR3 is TGTGCCAGCAGCCCTGGTGGGCTAGCGGGGGCCTACGAGCAGTACGTC.